The 10 T cell receptor beta chains below come from one sample, sequenced in a study of early T cells in non-severe SARS-CoV-2 infection. TCRdb recomputed calls from the 5' RACE reads with MiXCR, one row per CDR3 protein. The sample carries 60,000 or so distinct CDR3 sequences, 10% to 12% recorded once. The source material was whole blood. These receptors originate from an adult who was a healthcare worker with PCR-confirmed SARS-CoV-2 infection or an uninfected control (not recorded which).

This clonotype was recorded at least ten times. The rearrangement links TRBV5-1 to TRBJ2-1; 9 bases fit TRBD1. CDR3 length: 14 amino acids. V lost 4 bases and J lost 3; bases outside the gene matches: 2. Germline-derived CDR1 and CDR2 are SGHRS and YFSETQ. In DNA form, the CDR3 reads TGCGCCAGCAGCGCGGGACAGGGCTACAATGAGCAGTTCTTC. This codes for CASSAGQGYNEQFF.

This chain links TRBV12-3 or TRBV12-4 with TRBJ2-7; D possibly corresponds to TRBD2 (6 bases). The CDR3 runs 13 residues. V lost 2 bases to trimming and J lost 8 bases, with 13 bases between them. The CDR3 DNA sequence: TGTGCCAGCAGTTTATTCGGGAGATCCCAGCAGTACTTC. The encoded protein is CASSLFGRSQQYF.

This clonotype was detected many times. This chain connects TRBV2 to TRBJ2-3; D unclear. The germline V gene has CDR1 SNHLY and CDR2 FYNNEI. Trimming cost V 4 bases and J 3 bases, with 8 bases left between them. The CDR3 is 13 amino acids. CDR3 nucleotide sequence: TGTGCCAGCAGTGGCCCTTTTACAGATACGCAGTATTTT. It is translated as CASSGPFTDTQYF.

There are a few counts of this clonotype. The CDR3 here is CASRLSSSTGKLFF. CDR3 DNA: TGTGCCAGCAGGTTATCTAGCTCCACGGGGAAACTGTTTTTT. This chain joins TRBV12-3 or TRBV12-4 and TRBJ1-4; D ambiguous. The V and J ends lost 6 bases and 11 bases respectively, with 19 bases between them. CDR3 length: 14 amino acids.

This clonotype was counted between two and nine times. The chain recombines TRBV29-1 with TRBJ1-1, with D maybe TRBD1 (6 bases). The germline gives CDR1 SQVTM, CDR2 ANQGSEA. The CDR3 consists of 15 residues. V lost 0 bases, J lost 3 bases, and 14 bases lay in between. CDR3 residues: CSVEDRGRGYTEAFF. The CDR3 nucleotides are TGCAGCGTTGAAGATCGCGGCAGGGGATACACTGAAGCTTTCTTT. Looking up the rest from reference TRBV29-1 and TRBJ1-1 gives the full variable domain: SAVISQKPSRDICQRGTSLTIQCQVDSQVTMMFWYRQQPGQSLTLIATANQGSEATYESGFVIDKFPISRPNLTFSTLTVSNMSPEDSSIYLCSVEDRGRGYTEAFFGQGTRLTVV.

There are a few counts of this clonotype. The chain is built from TRBV29-1 and TRBJ2-2; TRBD1 aligns across 12 bases. The CDR3 is 15 residues long. V shed 5 bases and J 2 bases; nucleotides not matched to a gene: 3. The germline V gene encodes CDR1 SQVTM and CDR2 ANQGSEA. The CDR3 nucleotides read TGCAGCGTTCGGGACAGGGGGCGAAACACCGGGGAGCTGTTTTTT. Amino acids: CSVRDRGRNTGELFF.

The V call is TRBV19, the J call TRBJ2-3; the match to TRBD2 covers 9 bases. The J segment lost 2 bases and the V segment lost 8 bases, leaving 8 bases of the junction unmatched. The CDR3 loop spans 15 amino acids. Germline loops: CDR1 LNHDA, CDR2 SQIVND (reference sequence). CDR3 residues: CASRPSGALTDTQYF. The CDR3 DNA follows: TGTGCCAGTCGACCTAGCGGGGCCCTCACAGATACGCAGTATTTT.

This clonotype was counted a few times. This chain links TRBV2 with TRBJ1-5, with no clear D. The germline V and J ends were trimmed by 8 bases and 1 base, with 6 bases remaining between them. From germline, CDR1 is SNHLY and CDR2 FYNNEI. The CDR3 runs 12 residues. CDR3 sequence (DNA): TGTGCCAGCCATAGGAGCAATCAGCCCCAGCATTTT. This sequence encodes CASHRSNQPQHF.

This clonotype came up many times. The rearrangement uses TRBV27 and TRBJ2-1; D gene ambiguous. The CDR3 loop spans 13 amino acids. The germline gives CDR1 MNHEY, CDR2 SMNVEV (reference sequence). Trimming left V 5 bases short and J 7 bases short, with 12 bases between. The CDR3 is CASSPPSPNEQFF. DNA for the CDR3: TGTGCCAGCAGTCCGCCGTCGCCAAATGAGCAGTTCTTC.

In its sample, this clonotype was seen many times. V usage is TRBV30 and J usage is TRBJ1-2; no firm D call. V was shortened by 4 bases and J by 4 bases, with 13 bases between the two germline ends. The CDR3 totals 13 residues. CDR1 and CDR2 from the germline V gene are GTSNPN and SVGIG (reference sequence). The CDR3 here is CAWTKTATYGYTF. The CDR3 DNA sequence: TGTGCCTGGACCAAGACTGCTACCTATGGCTACACCTTC.